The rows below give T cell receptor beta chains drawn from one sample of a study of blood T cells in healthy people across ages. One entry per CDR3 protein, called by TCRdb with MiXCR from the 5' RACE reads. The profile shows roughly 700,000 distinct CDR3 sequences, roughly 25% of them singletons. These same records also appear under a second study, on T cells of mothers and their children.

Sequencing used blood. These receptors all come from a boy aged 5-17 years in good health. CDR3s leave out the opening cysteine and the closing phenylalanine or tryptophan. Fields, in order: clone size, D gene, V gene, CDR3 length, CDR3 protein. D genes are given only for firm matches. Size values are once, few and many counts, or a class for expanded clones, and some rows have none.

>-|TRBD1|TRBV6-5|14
ASRDTRQGNTGELF
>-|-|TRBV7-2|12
ASSSPGLVETQY
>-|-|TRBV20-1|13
SARDGGTPTDTQY
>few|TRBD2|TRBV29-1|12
SLSLVAGPDTQY
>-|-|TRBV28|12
ASSLPSAGNTIY
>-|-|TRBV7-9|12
ASSPGATNYGYT
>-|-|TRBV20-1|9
SASWGGKLF
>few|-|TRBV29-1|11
SVTESSTDTQY
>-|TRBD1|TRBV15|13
ATRERGRATGELF
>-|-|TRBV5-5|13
ASSQGTYVQETQY
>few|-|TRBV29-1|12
SVVQQDVSYEQY